The text below deals with one T cell receptor (beta chain). The target antigen is unknown. Profiling relied on immunoSEQ multiplex PCR, and the TCRdb table lists in-frame clones only, not all of them. The data show roughly 65,000 clones, more than 70% seen once. This sample was included in a study of vaccination effects on CD4 cells after COVID-19. Viral peptide pool expansion of antigen-specific CD4+ T cells preceded sequencing in the ViraFEST assay. Isolating CD4+ T cells followed less than 12 days of culture. Each vaccine recipient was nucleocapsid antibody negative and had no prior SARS-CoV-2 infection. Researchers reported culturing 2 million to 2.5 million PBMC in each well, adding around 10 IU/ml IL-2 and 10 ug/ml peptides. Half of the medium was exchanged for IL-2 medium on both days 3 and 7. Study-wide points: Healthy vaccine recipients' vaccine-induced clones were almost all SARS-CoV-2 mono-reactive.

From germline, CDR1 is DFQATT and CDR2 SNEGSKA (reference sequence). This CDR3 region has 16 residues. V dropped 3 bases and J dropped 1; count of bases not matched to a gene: 5. The chain carries TRBV20-1 and TRBJ2-3; 12 bases match TRBD2. Sequencing used CD4+ T cells from PBMCs cultured with HCoV-NL63 spike peptides, obtained before COVID-19 vaccination. This receptor was taken from a human donor who received a COVID-19 vaccine. This chain's CDR3 is CSASLAGGQGTDTQYF. For the CDR3, the DNA is TGCAGTGCTAGTCTAGCGGGGGGGCAGGGCACAGATACGCAGTATTTT.